This T cell receptor beta chain came from a study of CD8 T cells in ankylosing spondylitis. Points from the study as a whole: Seven to nine highly homologous variants formed a TCR beta motif that appeared characteristic of ankylosing spondylitis blood.

At least ten counts were recorded for this clonotype. Its antigen is unidentified. The authors made TCR beta libraries by quantitative 5'-RACE with molecular barcodes. TCRdb re-called the 5' RACE reads through MiXCR, storing one row per CDR3 protein. The sample consists of about 440,000 distinct CDR3 sequences, roughly 18% of them appearing once. This TCR derives from a male donor with ankylosing spondylitis. The sample comprised blood, either unsorted or a sorted T cell fraction (not recorded which).

The CDR3 coding sequence is TGTGCCAGCAAGAAGGACTGGAACACTGAAGCTTTCTTT. Encoded protein: CASKKDWNTEAFF. The chain carries TRBV12-3 or TRBV12-4 and TRBJ1-1; no clear D gene. The V end lost 7 bases, the J end lost 1 base, and 10 bases lay between the germline ends. The CDR3 runs 13 residues.